This entry describes one T cell receptor (beta chain). Antigen: not known. This record comes from a study of T cell responses to AZD1222 COVID-19 vaccine. Study observations and caveats: Once two AZD1222 doses were given, Spike-specific TCR breadth and depth went up. Spike was spanned by vaccine-associated CD4 TCRs, which were dominant at 160-218 and 743-854. Repertoire samples came only from after the peak T cell response.

Trimming removed 2 bases from V and 5 bases from J, with 4 bases in between. Germline V gene lookup returns CDR1 MNHEY and CDR2 SVGEGT. The CDR3 length is 11 residues. Profiled with immunoSEQ multiplex PCR; TCRdb holds only in-frame clones, not every one. The data show more than 90,000 clones, about 88% seen once. J is TRBJ2-7 and V is TRBV6-2 or TRBV6-3; D ambiguous. The clonotype comes from an adult who received the AZD1222 COVID-19 vaccine. The sample in question was peripheral blood, obtained 28 days after the second AZD1222 dose. CDR3 nucleotides: TGTGCCAGCAGTTACCGTCACGAGCAGTACTTC. Translating it yields CASSYRHEQYF.